The 32 T cell receptor beta chains below were found in one sample sequenced in a study of control samples from healthy donors and cancer patients. Profiled with immunoSEQ multiplex PCR; TCRdb holds only in-frame clones, not every one. The sample contains about 150,000 clones, under 90% of which appear only once. The sequenced sample consisted of blood. These receptors all come from a man younger than 40 in good health.

The chain links TRBV11-2 to TRBJ1-5, with a possible D match to TRBD1 (5 bases). The CDR3 has 16 residues. V lost 4 bases to trimming and J lost 5 bases, with 18 bases between them. Germline CDR1 is SGHAT and CDR2 is FQNNGV. The CDR3 spells CASSYHGGGPHQPQHF. The CDR3, as DNA: TGTGCCAGCAGCTACCATGGGGGGGGTCCTCATCAGCCCCAGCATTTT.

V usage is TRBV7-6 and J usage is TRBJ2-5, with D hard to call. Germline-derived CDR1 and CDR2 are SGHVS and FNYEAQ. The ends were cut back, 5 bases at V and 3 bases at J, with 4 bases in the middle. The CDR3 is 11 residues long. The CDR3 here is CASSQEETQYF. The CDR3 DNA reads as TGTGCCAGCAGCCAGGAAGAGACCCAGTACTTC.

The chain employs TRBV9 and TRBJ2-2; TRBD1 matches at 10 bases. This CDR3 has 18 amino acids. The ends lost 4 bases at V and 0 bases at J; junction bases unmatched: 9. Looked up from germline, CDR1 is SGDLS and CDR2 is YYNGEE. CDR3 loop: CASSFRDRGFTNTGELFF. DNA of the CDR3: TGTGCCAGCAGCTTCCGGGACAGGGGTTTTACGAACACCGGGGAGCTGTTTTTT.

The gene calls are TRBV30 and TRBJ2-7; D is undetermined. Per germline, CDR1 GTSNPN and CDR2 SVGIG (reference sequence). Between the trimmed V and J ends, which lost 2 bases and 3 bases, there was a span of 14 bases. This CDR3 is built from 14 residues. CDR3 coding DNA: TGTGCCTGGAGTTTTTTCCGAGAGGACTACGAGCAGTACTTC. It codes for CAWSFFREDYEQYF.

Here the CDR3 DNA reads TGTGCCAGCAGCTCCGTAACCGGGAAAAGGGGCACCGGGGAGCTGTTTTTT. Its protein product is CASSSVTGKRGTGELFF. This sequence joins TRBV7-7 and TRBJ2-2, with D tentatively TRBD1 or TRBD2 (5 bases each). This CDR3 is 17 amino acids long. V lost 4 bases, J lost 4 bases, and 19 bases lay in between. Germline CDR1 reads SSHAT; CDR2 reads FNYEAQ (reference sequence).

The chain has TRBV24-1 and TRBJ2-7; D is ambiguous. CDR3 length equals 11 residues. In germline, CDR1 is KGHDR, CDR2 SFDVKD. Trimming left V 6 bases short and J 3 bases short, with 5 bases between. DNA for the CDR3: TGTGCCACCAGTTCTGGCTACGAGCAGTACTTC. It is translated as CATSSGYEQYF.

This clone was counted between two and nine times. The rearrangement links TRBV11-2 to TRBJ1-2, with TRBD1 identical over 10 bases. The CDR3 runs 15 residues. In germline, CDR1 is SGHAT, CDR2 FQNNGV. After removal of 4 bases from V and 8 bases from J, the junction contained 10 bases not matched to a gene. The CDR3 loop is CASSYGGGQGYGYTF. The CDR3 DNA sequence: TGTGCCAGCAGCTACGGAGGGGGACAGGGGTACGGCTACACCTTC. Together with reference TRBV11-2 and TRBJ1-2, the CDR3 gives the full variable domain: EAGVAQSPRYKIIEKRQSVAFWCNPISGHATLYWYQQILGQGPKLLIQFQNNGVVDDSQLPKDRFSAERLKGVDSTLKIQPAKLEDSAVYLCASSYGGGQGYGYTFGSGTRLTVV.

The chain has TRBV5-5 and TRBJ1-6; TRBD1 might be the D (6 bases). Per the germline V gene, CDR1 is SGHKS and CDR2 is YYEKEE (reference sequence). The CDR3 is 15 amino acids. V lost 1 base to trimming and J lost 10 bases, with 15 bases between them. The CDR3 spells CASSLPSVQGSPLHF. The CDR3 DNA reads TGTGCCAGCAGCTTGCCGTCTGTTCAGGGGTCACCCCTCCACTTT. Supplemented by reference TRBV5-5 and TRBJ1-6, the full variable domain reads DAGVTQSPTHLIKTRGQQVTLRCSPISGHKSVSWYQQVLGQGPQFIFQYYEKEERGRGNFPDRFSARQFPNYSSELNVNALLLGDSALYLCASSLPSVQGSPLHFGNGTRLTVT.

This clone was picked up one time. CDR3 coding DNA: TGTGCCAGCAGCTGGGGACAATCTCGCGGATCGGACTACGAGCAGTACTTC. Its translation is CASSWGQSRGSDYEQYF. The chain is built from TRBV7-8 and TRBJ2-7, with TRBD1 as a possible D gene (6 bases). The length of the CDR3 is 17 residues. CDR1 is SGHVS and CDR2 is FQNEAQ in the germline V gene. Trimming shortened V by 4 bases and J by 3 bases, and 22 bases separated the two germline ends.

This clone was detected a few times. The rearrangement links TRBV6-1 to TRBJ1-4; a possible D gene is TRBD1 (6 bases). This CDR3 has 16 residues. Trimming cost V 2 bases and J 3 bases, with 13 bases left between them. Germline V gene lookup returns CDR1 MNHNS and CDR2 SASEGT. CDR3: CASSEYADSANEKLFF. CDR3 bases: TGTGCCAGCAGTGAATATGCGGACAGCGCTAATGAAAAACTGTTTTTT.

The chain is built from TRBV30 and TRBJ1-2, with unresolved D. Germline CDR1 GTSNPN, CDR2 SVGIG (reference sequence). V lost 5 bases and J 0 bases, leaving 13 bases between the germline ends. The CDR3 totals 14 residues. CDR3 bases: TGTGCCTGGGTCCCCGGCGGAGCTAACTATGGCTACACCTTC. As protein: CAWVPGGANYGYTF.

This clone was picked up a small number of times. The chain links TRBV11-3 to TRBJ2-1, with 8 bases matching TRBD1. Trimming at V came to 8 bases and at J to 8 bases, leaving 8 bases not matched to a gene. Germline V gene sequence: CDR1 SGHNT, CDR2 YENEEA. The CDR3 extends over 13 amino acids. CDR3 residues: CASGAGGGDEQFF. In nucleotides, the CDR3 is TGTGCCAGCGGGGCAGGGGGCGGTGATGAGCAGTTCTTC. Filled out from reference TRBV11-3 and TRBJ2-1, the complete variable domain reads EAGVVQSPRYKIIEKKQPVAFWCNPISGHNTLYWYLQNLGQGPELLIRYENEEAVDDSQLPKDRFSAERLKGVDSTLKIQPAELGDSAVYLCASGAGGGDEQFFGPGTRLTVL.

A word on this clone: This same CDR3 is encoded by further DNA sequences in the sample. The chain joins TRBV6-2 or TRBV6-3 to TRBJ1-5; 7 nucleotides agree with TRBD1. There are 14 residues in the CDR3. J gave up 3 bases and V 6 bases, and 5 bases lay outside the gene matches. The germline V gene encodes CDR1 MNHEY and CDR2 SVGEGT. The CDR3 DNA reads TGTGCCAGCAGCAGACAGGGTTCCAATCAGCCCCAGCATTTT. Protein sequence: CASSRQGSNQPQHF.

V usage is TRBV7-9 and J usage is TRBJ1-2; weak D call: TRBD1 (5 bases). In germline, CDR1 is SEHNR, CDR2 FQNEAQ (reference sequence). The ends were cut back, 0 bases at V and 0 bases at J, with 11 bases in the middle. There are 16 residues in the CDR3. The CDR3 nucleotides are TGTGCCAGCAGCTTAGCGGGGACCGCTACTAACTATGGCTACACCTTC. Its protein is CASSLAGTATNYGYTF. Full variable domain (missing parts from reference TRBV7-9 and TRBJ1-2): DTGVSQNPRHKITKRGQNVTFRCDPISEHNRLYWYRQTLGQGPEFLTYFQNEAQLEKSRLLSDRFSAERPKGSFSTLEIQRTEQGDSAMYLCASSLAGTATNYGYTFGSGTRLTVV.

The CDR3 loop is CASSVGVGPGGTDTQYF. The CDR3 DNA reads as TGTGCCAGCAGCGTAGGAGTCGGACCGGGGGGCACAGATACGCAGTATTTT. The J gene is TRBJ2-3, the V gene TRBV9; TRBD2 might be the D (6 bases). Germline V gene lookup returns CDR1 SGDLS and CDR2 YYNGEE. V gave up 0 bases and J gave up 1 base, with 15 bases separating them. The CDR3 is made up of 17 amino acids.

The genes are TRBV4-1 and TRBJ2-2; 7 bases agree with TRBD2. V lost 0 bases to trimming and J lost 5 bases; unmatched junction nucleotides: 6. Germline-derived CDR1 and CDR2 are MGHRA and YSYEKL. This CDR3 region has 16 residues. CDR3 amino acids: CASSQEGGRGTGELFF. DNA of the CDR3: TGCGCCAGCAGCCAAGAGGGAGGGAGGGGTACCGGGGAGCTGTTTTTT.

There are a few counts of this clone. The chain combines TRBV19 with TRBJ1-5; tentatively, D is TRBD1 (5 bases). Germline V CDR1 and CDR2: LNHDA, SQIVND (reference sequence). The CDR3 has 14 residues. V was clipped by 1 base and J by 7 bases, with 11 bases between them. CDR3 nucleotides: TGTGCCAGTAGTATAGGACAGAGTCGGCAGCCCCAGCATTTT. Its protein product is CASSIGQSRQPQHF.

The rearrangement joins TRBV4-3 to TRBJ2-3; 8 nucleotides agree with TRBD2. Per the germline V gene, CDR1 is LGHNA and CDR2 is YSLEER. With 1 base clipped from V and 2 bases from J, the junction kept 11 bases outside the gene matches. CDR3 length: 18 residues. CDR3 nucleotide sequence: TGCGCCAGCAGCCAAGGCCGGGTAGCGGGATTCGCCACAGATACGCAGTATTTT. Amino acids: CASSQGRVAGFATDTQYF.

The chain uses TRBV5-6 and TRBJ1-1; D uncertain. The germline V gene encodes CDR1 SGHDT and CDR2 YYEEEE. The CDR3 has 15 amino acids. Trimming removed 3 bases at V and 0 bases at J, with 12 bases between. The CDR3 DNA is TGTGCCAGCAGCTACCCGTTGGCCTTGAACACTGAAGCTTTCTTT. This codes for CASSYPLALNTEAFF.

The genes are TRBV2 and TRBJ1-6, with 7 bases that match TRBD1. The germline V gene has CDR1 SNHLY and CDR2 FYNNEI. With 5 bases clipped from V and 11 bases from J, the junction kept 15 bases outside the gene matches. The CDR3 spans 16 residues. The CDR3 spells CASSKVPGQYGTPLHF. The CDR3 region has the DNA TGTGCCAGCAGTAAAGTTCCGGGACAGTATGGTACACCCCTCCACTTT.

This chain connects TRBV7-8 to TRBJ2-7; D uncertain. The ends were cut back, 3 bases at V and 2 bases at J, with 5 bases in the middle. Germline V gives CDR1 SGHVS, CDR2 FQNEAQ. This CDR3 is 12 amino acids long. The CDR3 region is CASSFETYEQYF. CDR3 nucleotides: TGTGCCAGCAGCTTTGAAACCTACGAGCAGTACTTC.

This rearrangement joins TRBV11-3 to TRBJ2-3; D is possibly TRBD1 (5 bases). Germline-derived CDR1 and CDR2 are SGHNT and YENEEA. The V gene lost 4 bases and the J gene lost 4 bases, with 15 bases spanning the gap. The CDR3 is made up of 15 amino acids. The CDR3 nucleotides are TGTGCCAGCAGCTCAGGGTCGGAAGTGGCAGATACGCAGTATTTT. Translation: CASSSGSEVADTQYF. Complete variable domain (other parts from reference TRBV11-3 and TRBJ2-3): EAGVVQSPRYKIIEKKQPVAFWCNPISGHNTLYWYLQNLGQGPELLIRYENEEAVDDSQLPKDRFSAERLKGVDSTLKIQPAELGDSAVYLCASSSGSEVADTQYFGPGTRLTVL.

The V and J genes are TRBV18 and TRBJ2-5; unclear D gene. Germline assignment: CDR1 KGHSH and CDR2 LQKENI. The CDR3 covers 15 residues. The germline V and J ends were trimmed by 3 bases and 1 base, with 12 bases remaining between them. The CDR3, as DNA: TGTGCCAGCTCACCCACCCAGGCTCTCCAAGAGACCCAGTACTTC. It translates to CASSPTQALQETQYF.

The CDR3: CASSYSGQGLSILHF. CDR3 DNA: TGTGCCAGCAGTTATAGCGGGCAGGGGCTTAGTATCCTCCACTTT. V gene TRBV6-5 combines with J gene TRBJ1-6; maybe TRBD1 (6 bases). This CDR3 region has 15 residues. V dropped 3 bases and J dropped 15 bases, with 21 bases sitting between them. Germline-derived CDR1 and CDR2 are MNHEY and SVGAGI.

V usage is TRBV10-3 and J usage is TRBJ1-6, with TRBD1 identical over 7 bases. After removal of 6 bases from V and 4 bases from J, the junction contained 6 bases not matched to a gene. Germline CDR1 is ENHRY and CDR2 is SYGVKD. The CDR3 consists of 15 residues. The CDR3 loop reads CAIRKDRSYNSPLHF. CDR3 bases: TGTGCCATCAGGAAGGACAGGTCATATAATTCACCCCTCCACTTT.

J is TRBJ2-2 and V is TRBV7-9; 9 bases agree with TRBD1. The V gene end was trimmed by 5 bases and the J gene end by 4 bases; junction bases not matched to a gene: 5. The CDR3 extends over 15 amino acids. Germline CDR1 and CDR2: SEHNR and FQNEAQ (reference sequence). The CDR3 reads CASSKDRGGTGELFF. The CDR3 DNA sequence: TGTGCCAGCAGCAAGGACAGGGGAGGCACCGGGGAGCTGTTTTTT. The variable domain in full, with the rest retrieved from reference TRBV7-9 and TRBJ2-2, is DTGVSQNPRHKITKRGQNVTFRCDPISEHNRLYWYRQTLGQGPEFLTYFQNEAQLEKSRLLSDRFSAERPKGSFSTLEIQRTEQGDSAMYLCASSKDRGGTGELFFGEGSRLTVL.

The chain uses TRBV2 and TRBJ1-4; unclear D gene. V gave up 4 bases and J gave up 2 bases, with 5 bases separating them. The CDR3 runs 13 residues. CDR1 and CDR2 (germline): SNHLY, FYNNEI. This chain's CDR3 is CASSVGTNEKLFF. The CDR3 bases are TGTGCCAGCAGTGTAGGGACTAATGAAAAACTGTTTTTT.

This sequence joins TRBV3-1 (or the pseudogene TRBV3-2) and TRBJ1-1; D may be TRBD1 (5 bases). This CDR3 has 11 amino acids. Germline V gives CDR1 LGHDT, CDR2 YNNKEL (reference sequence). The V end was cut by 7 bases, the J end by 8 bases, with 11 bases between. CDR3 DNA sequence: TGTGCCAGCATGGACACCGGAGAAGCTTTCTTT. Its translation: CASMDTGEAFF.

The chain employs TRBV11-2 and TRBJ2-2; D tentatively reads TRBD1 or TRBD2 (5 bases each). The V gene's germline CDR1 is SGHAT and CDR2 FQNNGV. This CDR3 has 14 residues. V was trimmed by 7 bases and J by 2 bases, leaving 11 bases between them. CDR3 DNA: TGTGCCAGCAACGCAGGGACCAACACCGGGGAGCTGTTTTTT. Translating it yields CASNAGTNTGELFF.

This clone was observed once. The gene calls are TRBV9 and TRBJ2-3; perhaps TRBD2 as D (7 bases). The CDR3 loop spans 18 amino acids. V lost 0 bases and J lost 4, with 21 bases in between. CDR1 is SGDLS, CDR2 YYNGEE, per germline. In DNA, the CDR3 is TGTGCCAGCAGCGTAGTAGGAGGGGGGACTACCGCCCCAGATACGCAGTATTTT. Protein: CASSVVGGGTTAPDTQYF.

This clone occurred a few times. This chain connects TRBV3-1 (or the pseudogene TRBV3-2) to TRBJ2-7; 8 nucleotides align to TRBD1. Germline-derived CDR1 and CDR2 are LGHDT and YNNKEL (reference sequence). The CDR3 runs to 14 residues. V dropped 4 bases and J dropped 6; count of bases not matched to a gene: 8. The CDR3 region is CASSLTQGAGEQYF. CDR3 coding DNA: TGTGCCAGCAGCCTTACTCAGGGGGCGGGCGAGCAGTACTTC.

This chain links TRBV4-1 with TRBJ2-7; the D gene is possibly TRBD1 (5 bases). Germline assignment: CDR1 MGHRA and CDR2 YSYEKL. The V gene lost 0 bases and the J gene lost 3 bases, with 12 bases spanning the gap. This CDR3 has 15 amino acids. CDR3 protein: CASSQERQGNYEQYF. For the CDR3, the DNA is TGCGCCAGCAGCCAAGAGCGCCAGGGCAACTACGAGCAGTACTTC.